This T cell receptor (beta chain) originates from a study of cytomegalovirus exposure and HLA in healthy donors. 13 Jbeta primers and 60 Vbeta primers were used for the PCR. Sequencing used immunoSEQ multiplex PCR; TCRdb keeps in-frame clones, though not all of them. Of 150,000 to 200,000 clones listed, roughly 80% are singletons. This TCR derives from a man younger than 35 in good health and CMV-seronegative. Sequencing was done on a sample of PBMCs.

This CDR3 reads CASATERETQYF. The CDR3 DNA follows: TGTGCCAGCGCGACAGAACGAGAGACCCAGTACTTC. The chain carries TRBV7-9 and TRBJ2-5, with a tentative D call TRBD1 (5 bases). The V gene lost 8 bases and the J gene lost 4 bases, with 11 bases spanning the gap. There are 12 residues in the CDR3. Per the germline V gene, CDR1 is SEHNR and CDR2 is FQNEAQ (reference sequence).